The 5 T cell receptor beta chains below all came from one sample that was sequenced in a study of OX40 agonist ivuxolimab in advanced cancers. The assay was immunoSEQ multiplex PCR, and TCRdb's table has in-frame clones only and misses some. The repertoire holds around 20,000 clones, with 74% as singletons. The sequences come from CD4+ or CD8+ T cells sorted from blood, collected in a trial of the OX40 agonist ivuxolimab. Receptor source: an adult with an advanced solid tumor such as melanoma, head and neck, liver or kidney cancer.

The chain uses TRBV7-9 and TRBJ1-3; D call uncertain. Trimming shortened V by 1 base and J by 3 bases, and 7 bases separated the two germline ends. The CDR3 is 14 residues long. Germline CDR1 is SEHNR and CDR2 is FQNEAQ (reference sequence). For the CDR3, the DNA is TGTGCCAGCAGCTTAGACAGATTTGGAAACACCATATATTTT. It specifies CASSLDRFGNTIYF.

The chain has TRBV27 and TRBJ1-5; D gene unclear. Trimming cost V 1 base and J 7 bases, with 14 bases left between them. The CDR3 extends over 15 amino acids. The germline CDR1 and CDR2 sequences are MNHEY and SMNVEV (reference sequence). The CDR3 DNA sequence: TGTGCCAGCAGTTTATACTCCCCGGTCGGGCAGCCCCAGCATTTT. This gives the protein CASSLYSPVGQPQHF.

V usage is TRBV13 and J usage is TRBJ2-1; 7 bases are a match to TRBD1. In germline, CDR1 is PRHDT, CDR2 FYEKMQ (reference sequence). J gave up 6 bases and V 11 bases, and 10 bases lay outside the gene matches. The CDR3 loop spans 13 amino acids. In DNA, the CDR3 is TGTGCCGTCGGGACAGTTTCGGGCAATGAGCAGTTCTTC. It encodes CAVGTVSGNEQFF.

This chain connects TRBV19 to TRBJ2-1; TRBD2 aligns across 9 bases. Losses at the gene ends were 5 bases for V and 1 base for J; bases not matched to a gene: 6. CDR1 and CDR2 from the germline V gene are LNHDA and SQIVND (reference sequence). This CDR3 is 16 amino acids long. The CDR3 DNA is TGTGCCAGTAGTCCCTTAGCGGGAGCGTCCTACAATGAGCAGTTCTTC. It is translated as CASSPLAGASYNEQFF.

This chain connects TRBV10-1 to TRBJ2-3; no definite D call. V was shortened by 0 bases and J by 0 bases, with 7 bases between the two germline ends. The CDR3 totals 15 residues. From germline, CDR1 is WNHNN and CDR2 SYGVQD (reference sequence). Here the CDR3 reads CASSESLGSTDTQYF. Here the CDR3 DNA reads TGCGCCAGCAGTGAGTCATTGGGGAGCACAGATACGCAGTATTTT.